These 28 T cell receptor beta chains share one sample of origin, sequenced in a study of CD8 T cells in ankylosing spondylitis. TCRdb reprocessed the 5' RACE reads with MiXCR, giving one entry per CDR3 protein. The sample carries about 66,000 distinct CDR3 sequences, more than 5.5% recorded once. The sequencing sample was made of synovial fluid, either unsorted or a sorted T cell fraction (not recorded which). The receptors were sampled from a male donor with ankylosing spondylitis.

The chain is built from TRBV3-1 and TRBJ2-2, with D possibly being TRBD2 (5 bases). Germline loops: CDR1 LGHDT, CDR2 YNNKEL (reference sequence). This CDR3 region has 13 residues. Deletions cut 4 bases from V and 2 bases from J, with 5 bases between. Here the CDR3 reads CASSRTNTGELFF. As DNA, the CDR3 is TGTGCCAGCAGCCGGACTAACACCGGGGAGCTGTTTTTT.

This clonotype appeared a few times. This chain joins TRBV28 and TRBJ1-5, with D perhaps TRBD1 (6 bases). The V and J ends lost 1 base and 4 bases respectively, with 17 bases between them. CDR3 size: 17 residues. Germline assignment: CDR1 MDHEN and CDR2 SYDVKM. The CDR3 loop reads CASSLLTGVLGNQPQHF. The CDR3, as DNA: TGTGCCAGCAGTTTATTGACAGGCGTCCTCGGGAATCAGCCCCAGCATTTT.

The J gene is TRBJ2-1, the V gene TRBV5-6; no firm D call. Germline CDR1 and CDR2: SGHDT and YYEEEE. This CDR3 has 11 amino acids. The germline V and J ends were trimmed by 2 bases and 8 bases, with 5 bases remaining between them. The CDR3 nucleotides read TGTGCCAGCAGCTTAGGGTATGAGCAGTTCTTC. It encodes CASSLGYEQFF.

There are many counts of this clonotype. This rearrangement joins TRBV20-1 to TRBJ2-1; D possibly corresponds to TRBD2 (6 bases). Germline CDR1 reads DFQATT; CDR2 reads SNEGSKA (reference sequence). The CDR3 spans 14 residues. Trimming took off 4 bases at V and 6 bases at J, with 16 bases between the two ends. CDR3 coding DNA: TGCAGTGCTAAGTGGCTAGCGTGGGGCAATGAGCAGTTCTTC. It codes for CSAKWLAWGNEQFF.

This clonotype was counted many times. The chain links TRBV29-1 to TRBJ2-1; maybe TRBD2 (5 bases). CDR1 and CDR2 (germline): SQVTM, ANQGSEA. This CDR3 is built from 13 residues. Trimming removed 3 bases from V and 4 bases from J, with 10 bases in between. The CDR3 is CSVDGLLYNEQFF. In DNA, the CDR3 is TGCAGCGTTGACGGACTCCTTTACAATGAGCAGTTCTTC.

The chain couples TRBV5-1 to TRBJ2-5; maybe TRBD2 (6 bases). The CDR3 has 15 amino acids. Germline CDR1 SGHRS, CDR2 YFSETQ. The V gene lost 4 bases and the J gene lost 1 base, with 14 bases spanning the gap. CDR3 DNA sequence: TGCGCCAGCAGCACTGGGGGAGGTTTCCAAGAGACCCAGTACTTC. As protein: CASSTGGGFQETQYF.

This clonotype was found many times. The rearrangement uses TRBV4-3 and TRBJ2-7, with D possibly being TRBD2 (6 bases). V lost 1 base and J lost 2, with 12 bases in between. Germline values: CDR1 LGHNA, CDR2 YSLEER. The CDR3 is 15 amino acids. Here the CDR3 reads CASSQGREITYEQYF. The CDR3 DNA is TGCGCCAGCAGCCAAGGACGGGAGATAACCTACGAGCAGTACTTC.

This sequence joins TRBV3-1 and TRBJ1-2; D remains ambiguous. Germline loops: CDR1 LGHDT, CDR2 YNNKEL (reference sequence). V lost 4 bases and J lost 4, with 7 bases in between. The CDR3 extends over 12 amino acids. The CDR3 DNA reads TGTGCCAGCAGCCGAAAGGGCTATGGCTACACCTTC. Residues: CASSRKGYGYTF.

This clonotype has only a few counts. DNA of the CDR3: TGCGCCAGCAGCGGTCCGGATTCACCCCTCCACTTT. Protein: CASSGPDSPLHF. The rearrangement joins TRBV5-1 to TRBJ1-6; D gene ambiguous. CDR3 length equals 12 residues. With 4 bases removed from V and 8 bases from J, the gap between germline ends came to 7 bases. The V gene's germline CDR1 is SGHRS and CDR2 YFSETQ. The full variable domain, its missing parts supplied by reference TRBV5-1 and TRBJ1-6, is KAGVTQTPRYLIKTRGQQVTLSCSPISGHRSVSWYQQTPGQGLQFLFEYFSETQRNKGNFPGRFSGRQFSNSRSEMNVSTLELGDSALYLCASSGPDSPLHFGNGTRLTVT.

In this sample, this clonotype turned up a few times. CDR3 bases: TGTGCCAGCAGAAACCGGGACACCTACAATGAGCAGTTCTTC. It codes for CASRNRDTYNEQFF. V gene TRBV6-1 combines with J gene TRBJ2-1; D is possibly TRBD1 (6 bases). The germline V gene encodes CDR1 MNHNS and CDR2 SASEGT. There are 14 residues in the CDR3. Trimming shortened V by 6 bases and J by 2 bases, and 11 bases separated the two germline ends.

This clonotype was counted a few times. J is TRBJ2-3 and V is TRBV27; D call uncertain. CDR3 length: 15 residues. Germline values: CDR1 MNHEY, CDR2 SMNVEV (reference sequence). The V end lost 2 bases, the J end lost 0 bases, and 9 bases lay between the germline ends. CDR3 residues: CASSLVGPSTDTQYF. As DNA, the CDR3 is TGTGCCAGCAGTTTAGTCGGGCCTAGCACAGATACGCAGTATTTT.

In this sample, this clonotype is medium-sized. The genes are TRBV7-2 and TRBJ2-3; the match to TRBD2 covers 8 bases. The CDR3 is made up of 16 amino acids. Germline CDR1 is SGHTA and CDR2 is FQGNSA. V was pared by 3 bases and J by 3 bases, with 8 bases of the junction left unmatched. CDR3 in DNA: TGTGCCAGCAGCTTTAGTGAGGCGGGAGGAACAGATACGCAGTATTTT. It yields the protein CASSFSEAGGTDTQYF.

This clonotype showed up just a few times. The rearrangement joins TRBV9 to TRBJ2-5, with TRBD2 as a possible D gene (5 bases). V lost 2 bases and J lost 5, with 13 bases in between. Looked up from germline, CDR1 is SGDLS and CDR2 is YYNGEE. CDR3 length: 14 amino acids. In nucleotides, the CDR3 is TGTGCCAGCAGCGTGCGGGCCCTTAGGGAGACCCAGTACTTC. Protein sequence: CASSVRALRETQYF.

The chain carries TRBV6-1 and TRBJ1-2; D is unclear. V lost 7 bases, J lost 8 bases, and 23 bases lay in between. Germline V gene lookup returns CDR1 MNHNS and CDR2 SASEGT. The CDR3 has 15 amino acids. The CDR3 DNA is TGTGCCAGCACCACGGCGGAGGGAAGTAGAATCGGCTACACCTTC. Amino acids: CASTTAEGSRIGYTF.

This clonotype was detected many times. The chain is built from TRBV20-1 and TRBJ1-4; a possible D gene is TRBD1 (6 bases). Germline-derived CDR1 and CDR2 are DFQATT and SNEGSKA (reference sequence). The V end lost 6 bases, the J end lost 7 bases, and 18 bases lay between the germline ends. This CDR3 has 14 amino acids. The chain's CDR3 is CSATGQGLIEKLFF. The DNA for the CDR3 is TGCAGTGCCACCGGGCAGGGGCTTATTGAAAAACTGTTTTTT.

This clonotype has more than one count but fewer than ten. The chain uses TRBV5-1 and TRBJ2-2; D not resolved. Germline V gives CDR1 SGHRS, CDR2 YFSETQ. Deletions cut 3 bases from V and 4 bases from J, with 10 bases between. The CDR3 loop spans 14 amino acids. The CDR3 region is CASSSLASTGELFF. The CDR3 DNA follows: TGCGCCAGCAGCTCTCTTGCGAGCACCGGGGAGCTGTTTTTT.

In its sample, this clonotype was seen many times. This chain links TRBV29-1 with TRBJ1-1; 11 bases fit TRBD1. CDR1 and CDR2 from the germline V gene are SQVTM and ANQGSEA. This CDR3 region has 15 residues. V was clipped by 6 bases and J by 4 bases; unmatched bases: 10. DNA of the CDR3: TGCAGCGTCGTTGGACAGGGGGCGAGAGGCACTGAAGCTTTCTTT. This codes for CSVVGQGARGTEAFF.

This clonotype was found many times. This chain connects TRBV7-3 to TRBJ2-5, with D unclear. Germline loops: CDR1 SGHTA, CDR2 FQGTGA. The CDR3 consists of 16 residues. Trimming removed 5 bases at V and 2 bases at J, with 18 bases between. The CDR3 is CASSHQTRTGQETQYF. CDR3 DNA sequence: TGTGCCAGCAGCCATCAGACCCGGACGGGTCAAGAGACCCAGTACTTC.

This clonotype occurred a few times. J is TRBJ1-1 and V is TRBV7-3, with D possibly matching TRBD1 (6 bases). The V gene lost 0 bases and the J gene lost 1 base, with 9 bases spanning the gap. Per the germline V gene, CDR1 is SGHTA and CDR2 is FQGTGA. The CDR3 loop spans 15 amino acids. The CDR3 sequence: CASSLTGRGNTEAFF. The CDR3 bases are TGTGCCAGCAGCTTAACCGGCAGGGGGAACACTGAAGCTTTCTTT. The variable domain in full, with the rest retrieved from reference TRBV7-3 and TRBJ1-1, is GAGVSQTPSNKVTEKGKYVELRCDPISGHTALYWYRQSLGQGPEFLIYFQGTGAADDSGLPNDRFFAVRPEGSVSTLKIQRTERGDSAVYLCASSLTGRGNTEAFFGQGTRLTVV.

This clonotype appeared a few times. The rearrangement joins TRBV29-1 to TRBJ2-5; 9 bases line up with TRBD2. V gave up 7 bases and J gave up 5 bases; unmatched junction bases: 8. The length of the CDR3 is 13 residues. Germline CDR1 SQVTM, CDR2 ANQGSEA. The CDR3 loop is CSGGAGGEETQYF. The CDR3 DNA is TGCAGCGGAGGGGCGGGGGGGGAGGAGACCCAGTACTTC. Variable domain in full (rest from reference TRBV29-1 and TRBJ2-5): SAVISQKPSRDICQRGTSLTIQCQVDSQVTMMFWYRQQPGQSLTLIATANQGSEATYESGFVIDKFPISRPNLTFSTLTVSNMSPEDSSIYLCSGGAGGEETQYFGPGTRLLVL.

The genes are TRBV28 and TRBJ2-7, with a weak D call TRBD1 (6 bases). There are 19 residues in the CDR3. V was cut by 6 bases and J by 2 bases, with 29 bases left in between. The germline V gene has CDR1 MDHEN and CDR2 SYDVKM. CDR3 protein: CASSTVRSGQPPNTYEQYF. Here the CDR3 DNA reads TGTGCCAGCAGCACAGTTCGGTCCGGACAGCCGCCGAATACCTACGAGCAGTACTTC.

The chain recombines TRBV5-5 with TRBJ1-6; perhaps TRBD1 as D (5 bases). This CDR3 is built from 16 residues. V was trimmed by 7 bases and J by 6 bases, leaving 20 bases between them. Germline V gene lookup returns CDR1 SGHKS and CDR2 YYEKEE (reference sequence). Here the CDR3 DNA reads TGTGCCAGCCGATTGATAACCGGGACGCGTAATTCACCCCTCCACTTT. Encoded protein: CASRLITGTRNSPLHF.

CDR3 DNA sequence: TGTGCCAGTAGGACCCGGTGGGACAGCTACGAGCAGTACTTC. Its translation is CASRTRWDSYEQYF. The chain is built from TRBV19 and TRBJ2-7; 7 bases are shared with TRBD1. The germline gives CDR1 LNHDA, CDR2 SQIVND (reference sequence). The CDR3 totals 14 residues. J gave up 3 bases and V 6 bases, and 8 bases lay outside the gene matches.

This rearrangement joins TRBV20-1 to TRBJ2-7, with D perhaps matching TRBD1 (8 bases). The CDR3 length is 17 residues. Germline V gives CDR1 DFQATT, CDR2 SNEGSKA (reference sequence). The ends were cut back, 4 bases at V and 4 bases at J, with 26 bases in the middle. In DNA form, the CDR3 reads TGCAGTGCTACCCGGACAAGGACCACAGGGGGGGTTTACGAGCAGTACTTC. This translates into CSATRTRTTGGVYEQYF.

A few counts support this clonotype. The chain links TRBV6-1 to TRBJ2-1, with D possibly matching TRBD2 (6 bases). V dropped 7 bases and J dropped 8 bases, with 27 bases sitting between them. Germline-derived CDR1 and CDR2 are MNHNS and SASEGT. This CDR3 contains 17 residues. The CDR3 here is CASTDGGTRAPIHEQFF. The DNA of the CDR3 is TGTGCCAGCACCGACGGGGGAACAAGGGCCCCGATCCATGAGCAGTTCTTC.

This clonotype was seen ten or more times. The chain combines TRBV5-7 with TRBJ2-5; no reliable D call. Being an ORF, TRBV5-7 has a function that is uncertain. The CDR3 has 17 amino acids. V was clipped by 1 base and J by 1 base, with 17 bases between them. The CDR3 loop reads CASSLFWLVLFQETQYF. The CDR3 DNA is TGTGCCAGCAGCTTGTTTTGGTTGGTTTTATTCCAAGAGACCCAGTACTTC.

This clonotype was observed at least ten times. The chain couples TRBV5-1 to TRBJ2-2; D may match TRBD1 or TRBD2 (6 bases each). V was clipped by 2 bases and J by 5 bases, with 16 bases between them. Germline assignment: CDR1 SGHRS and CDR2 YFSETQ. The CDR3 extends over 16 amino acids. CDR3 in DNA: TGCGCCAGCAGCTTCGGTCGGGGGCCCGGGACCGGGGAGCTGTTTTTT. Protein sequence: CASSFGRGPGTGELFF.

The chain couples TRBV14 to TRBJ2-3; TRBD2 aligns across 12 bases. There are 19 residues in the CDR3. Germline CDR1 SGHDN, CDR2 FVKESK. V lost 0 bases, J lost 2 bases, and 9 bases stayed unmatched. This chain's CDR3 is CASSQDHLAGGLFTDTQYF. The CDR3 coding sequence is TGTGCCAGCAGCCAAGATCACCTAGCGGGAGGGCTCTTCACAGATACGCAGTATTTT.